These T cell receptor beta chains were read from a single sample in a study of T cell responses to AZD1222 COVID-19 vaccine. Sequenced by immunoSEQ multiplex PCR; TCRdb stores in-frame clones only, minus some. The sample has 65,000 to 70,000 clones; around four fifths are singletons. Source: peripheral blood, taken on day 0 of AZD1222 vaccination. The source is an adult in good health. CDR3s include the opening cysteine and the closing phenylalanine or tryptophan. The D gene is left open where the match is weak. Clone size, where shown, is once, few, many, or a class for clones that have expanded.

d_call j_call v_call clone_size cdr3_nt cdr3_aa
- TRBJ2-7 TRBV12-3/TRBV12-4 - TGTGCCAGCAGTTCCCGGTACCCCTACGAGCAGTACTTC CASSSRYPYEQYF
- TRBJ1-3 TRBV30 - TGTGCCTGGAGTGTACGAAGGTTCTCTGGAAACACCATATATTTT CAWSVRRFSGNTIYF
- TRBJ1-4 TRBV6-5 few TGTGCCACCGGCAGAGCTTCTAATGAAAAACTGTTTTTT CATGRASNEKLFF
TRBD1 TRBJ1-1 TRBV6-5 - TGTGCCAGCAGTTCCGACAGGGGGGCTGAAGCTTTCTTT CASSSDRGAEAFF
- TRBJ2-1 TRBV7-6 once TGTGCCAGCAGCCGATTACAGGGCGGATCCTACAATGAGCAGTTCTTC CASSRLQGGSYNEQFF
TRBD2 TRBJ2-5 TRBV4-1 - TGCGCCAGCAGCCAAGTAGCGGGGGTAGAGACCCAGTACTTC CASSQVAGVETQYF
- TRBJ2-2 TRBV14 - TGTGCCAGCAGCCAAGCCAGGGTGAACACCGGGGAGCTGTTTTTT CASSQARVNTGELFF
- TRBJ1-5 TRBV2 - TGTGCCAGCAGCCCCCCCAGGGAGGGGCAGCCCCAGCATTTT CASSPPREGQPQHF
- TRBJ1-1 TRBV30 - TGTGCCTCTAATGACAGAATGAACACTGAAGCTTTCTTT CASNDRMNTEAFF
TRBD2 TRBJ2-2 TRBV5-4 - TGTGCCAGCAGCTCAACGACTAGCGGGGTCGGGGAGCTGTTTTTT CASSSTTSGVGELFF
- TRBJ1-6 TRBV4-3 - TGCGCCAGCAGCCTGTACTCAATGAGCTCCTATAATTCACCCCTCCACTTT CASSLYSMSSYNSPLHF
- TRBJ1-6 TRBV27 - TGTGCCAGCAGTCCCCACCCCAGCGCACTCCACTTT CASSPHPSALHF
TRBD1 TRBJ1-1 TRBV6-5 - TGTGCCAGCAGTTACACTCAGACAGGGGGCGGCACTGAAGCTTTCTTT CASSYTQTGGGTEAFF
TRBD1 TRBJ2-1 TRBV12-5 - TGTGCTAGTGGGGGGGACAGGGACAATGAGCAGTTCTTC CASGGDRDNEQFF
- TRBJ2-7 TRBV10-3 - TGTGCCATCAAGGGTTTGGCTAGTGACGAGCAGTACTTC CAIKGLASDEQYF
- TRBJ2-5 TRBV11-1 - TGTGCCAGCAGCTTTTTGGCGGGCCTCAGGGAGACCCAGTACTTC CASSFLAGLRETQYF
- TRBJ1-2 TRBV6-5 - TGTGCCAGCAGTTACTCGAGGACCGGTGGCTACACCTTC CASSYSRTGGYTF
- TRBJ2-3 TRBV5-1 - TGCGCCAGCAGCCGCGGACAGTCTTGGGATACGCAGTATTTT CASSRGQSWDTQYF
TRBD2 TRBJ2-5 TRBV24-1 - TGTGCCACCAGTGATTTGCGGGCGGGGGAGAACCAAGAGACCCAGTACTTC CATSDLRAGENQETQYF
TRBD2 TRBJ2-2 TRBV7-2 once TGTGCCAGCAGCCCCCGAGCGGGGGAGGGGGAGCTGTTTTTT CASSPRAGEGELFF
- TRBJ1-2 TRBV25-1 - TGTGCCAGCAGTGCCGGGCTTCTCTATGGCTACACCTTC CASSAGLLYGYTF
TRBD1 TRBJ1-1 TRBV2 - TGTGCCAGCAGGGAATCCGGGACAGCGAACACTGAAGCTTTCTTT CASRESGTANTEAFF
- TRBJ1-2 TRBV5-1 - TGCGCCAGCAGCGTCGACGGAAACTATGGCTACACCTTC CASSVDGNYGYTF
TRBD1 TRBJ1-2 TRBV28 - TGTGCCAGCAGTTTAATCGGGACAGGGCTCCACGGCTACACCTTC CASSLIGTGLHGYTF
- TRBJ1-3 TRBV28 - TGTGCCAGCCTGGCAGGGCCTGGAAACACCATATATTTT CASLAGPGNTIYF
- TRBJ2-7 TRBV6-5 - TGTGCCAGCACCAGTTCGTACTCCTACGAGCAGTACTTC CASTSSYSYEQYF
TRBD2 TRBJ2-7 TRBV28 - TGTGCCAGCAGTTACACTAGCGGGGGGGTGAACGAGCAGTACTTC CASSYTSGGVNEQYF
- TRBJ2-5 TRBV7-2 once TGTGCCAGCAGCTTAGCAGTTCAAGAGACCCAGTACTTC CASSLAVQETQYF
- TRBJ1-2 TRBV4-2 - TGTGCCAGCAGCCCGAGGACCTCGTCCTACGGCTACACCTTC CASSPRTSSYGYTF
- TRBJ1-1 TRBV29-1 - TGCAGCGTTGAAGAAATTCCGGCCAACACTGAAGCTTTCTTT CSVEEIPANTEAFF
TRBD1 TRBJ1-2 TRBV5-4 few TGTGCCAGCACCACCGGGACAGCCTATGGCTACACCTTC CASTTGTAYGYTF
TRBD2 TRBJ2-1 TRBV13 - TGTGCCAGCAGCTTAGGCTCTTCTAGCGGGGGGGCCCTTGAGCAGTTCTTC CASSLGSSSGGALEQFF
- TRBJ2-7 TRBV11-3 - TGTGCCAGCAGCTTAGAGCTCGCCTACGAGCAGTACTTC CASSLELAYEQYF